The subject of this entry is one T cell receptor (beta chain). Antigen: not known. J lost 6 bases, V lost 8 bases, and 12 bases had no gene match. This CDR3 comprises 15 residues. CDR1 SGHAT and CDR2 FQNNGV come from the germline V gene. These data come from a study of lymphopenia after photon versus proton radiotherapy. Notes on the study in general: Post-nadir TCR diversity decline inversely tracked overall survival among those who died. Photon-treated patients lost naive T cells and TCR diversity; proton-treated stayed stable. Authors raise, but do not show, better survival with proton therapy.

Repertoires were generated with immunoSEQ multiplex PCR, while TCRdb's copy carries only in-frame clones and drops some. The table records 6,000 to 6,500 clones, roughly nine tenths of them present only once. The receptor's source is a man in his 60s with cholangiocarcinoma. The sample in question was peripheral blood, obtained from a patient treated with photon-based radiotherapy. This chain connects TRBV11-2 to TRBJ2-7, with 11 bases that match TRBD1. CDR3 region: CASVPGRGTGGEQYF. The CDR3 nucleotides are TGTGCCAGCGTACCGGGGCGCGGGACAGGGGGCGAGCAGTACTTC.